The 5 T cell receptor beta chains in this list originate from one sample, sequenced in a study of CD8+ T cells in alopecia areata. Indicated treatment: oral pan-JAK inhibitor, 5-10 mg twice daily. Reverse transcribed after extraction, RNA yielded cDNA as the sequencing template. Sequenced by immunoSEQ multiplex PCR; TCRdb stores in-frame clones only, minus some. This table has some 170,000 clones, approximately 52% appearing once. The sequencing used CD4+ T cells sorted from blood, collected between weeks 55 and 70, from a patient treated with tofacitinib. The receptors were gathered from a human donor with alopecia areata.

The V call is TRBV29-1, the J call TRBJ2-3; TRBD1 is a possible D gene (6 bases). The germline V gene has CDR1 SQVTM and CDR2 ANQGSEA. This CDR3 spans 12 amino acids. V was shortened by 8 bases and J by 2 bases, with 11 bases between the two germline ends. The CDR3 region is CSMDRNTDTQYF. The CDR3 nucleotides are TGCAGCATGGACAGAAACACAGATACGCAGTATTTT.

The gene calls are TRBV29-1 and TRBJ1-1, with D uncertain. The CDR3 covers 11 residues. Germline V gene sequence: CDR1 SQVTM, CDR2 ANQGSEA. V was cut by 2 bases and J by 5 bases, with 6 bases left in between. CDR3 sequence (DNA): TGCAGCGTTGAACTGCAGACTGAAGCTTTCTTT. The encoded protein is CSVELQTEAFF.

This sequence joins TRBV19 and TRBJ1-2, with D tentatively TRBD1 (5 bases). Germline CDR1 LNHDA, CDR2 SQIVND (reference sequence). V shed 2 bases and J shed 7 bases, with 8 bases lying between them. This CDR3 has 12 amino acids. CDR3 sequence (DNA): TGTGCCAGTAGTATACAGGGAGGTGGCTACACCTTC. Translation gives CASSIQGGGYTF. The full variable domain, with the rest looked up from reference TRBV19 and TRBJ1-2, is DGGITQSPKYLFRKEGQNVTLSCEQNLNHDAMYWYRQDPGQGLRLIYYSQIVNDFQKGDIAEGYSVSREKKESFPLTVTSAQKNPTAFYLCASSIQGGGYTFGSGTRLTVV.

The V and J genes are TRBV4-1 and TRBJ2-1; 9 bases are shared with TRBD1. CDR1 MGHRA and CDR2 YSYEKL come from the germline V gene. CDR3 size: 16 residues. V shed 3 bases and J 0 bases; nucleotides not matched to a gene: 3. The CDR3 DNA sequence: TGCGCCAGCAGCCATTTGGGACAGGGCTCCTACAATGAGCAGTTCTTC. Encoded protein: CASSHLGQGSYNEQFF.

The V gene is TRBV30, the J gene TRBJ1-1; 10 bases are a match to TRBD1. The V gene's germline CDR1 is GTSNPN and CDR2 SVGIG (reference sequence). Germline trimming cut 4 bases from V and 4 bases from J; bases unmatched to any gene: 3. The CDR3 totals 13 residues. CDR3: CAWKGTGVTEAFF. The CDR3, as DNA: TGTGCCTGGAAAGGGACAGGGGTCACTGAAGCTTTCTTT.